The rows below give T cell receptor beta chains drawn from one sample of a study of shared clonotypes between healthy human individuals. Sequenced by immunoSEQ multiplex PCR; TCRdb stores in-frame clones only, minus some. Of millions of clones listed, roughly 94% are singletons. Specimen: naive CD4+ T cells sorted from blood. These receptors all stem from a young man in good health. Both conserved end residues are part of each CDR3. The D gene is left open where the match is weak. Expanded clones are given a class, and other clones once, few, many or no size at all.

abundance,v_gene,j_gene,d_gene,CDR3aa,CDR3nt
NA,TRBV6-5,TRBJ2-3,TRBD1,CASRPGGISTDTQYF,TGTGCCAGCAGGCCAGGGGGAATTAGCACAGATACGCAGTATTTT
NA,TRBV29-1,TRBJ2-3,NA,CSVRGRATDTQYF,TGCAGCGTACGGGGCCGGGCCACAGATACGCAGTATTTT
NA,TRBV5-1,TRBJ1-4,TRBD1,CASSSQGQGVNEKLFF,TGCGCCAGCAGCTCCCAGGGACAGGGGGTTAATGAAAAACTGTTTTTT
NA,TRBV18,TRBJ1-5,NA,CASSPVGQPQHF,TGTGCCAGCTCCCCAGTGGGTCAGCCCCAGCATTTT
NA,TRBV6-5,TRBJ1-4,NA,CASSIGRAPNEKLFF,TGTGCCAGCAGTATTGGGCGGGCCCCCAATGAAAAACTGTTTTTT
NA,TRBV10-2,TRBJ2-7,NA,CASKDTPTLYEQYF,TGCGCCAGCAAAGACACCCCTACCCTCTACGAGCAGTACTTC
once,TRBV11-2,TRBJ2-2,NA,CASSPSRANTGELFF,TGTGCCAGCAGCCCAAGCCGAGCGAACACCGGGGAGCTGTTTTTT
NA,TRBV30,TRBJ2-7,TRBD1,CAWGGQGPSYEQYF,TGTGCCTGGGGTGGACAGGGGCCCTCCTACGAGCAGTACTTC
NA,TRBV18,TRBJ1-2,TRBD1,CASSTQGASQNGYTF,TGTGCCAGCTCAACCCAGGGGGCAAGCCAAAATGGCTACACCTTC
NA,TRBV5-6,TRBJ1-1,NA,CASILFGRGRQMNTEAFF,TGTGCCAGCATCCTTTTTGGTCGGGGGCGGCAGATGAACACTGAAGCTTTCTTT
few,TRBV6-1,TRBJ1-6,NA,CATGQLQSGNSPLHF,TGTGCCACCGGACAACTACAGTCTGGCAATTCACCCCTCCACTTT
NA,TRBV5-5,TRBJ2-5,NA,CASSLDRNQETQYF,TGTGCCAGCAGCTTAGACAGGAACCAAGAGACCCAGTACTTC
NA,TRBV7-6,TRBJ2-1,NA,CASSLGLYPNNEQFF,TGTGCCAGCAGCTTGGGCCTCTACCCGAACAATGAGCAGTTCTTC
NA,TRBV27,TRBJ2-7,NA,CASSWGPLGTDYEQYF,TGTGCCAGCAGTTGGGGGCCCTTAGGAACCGACTACGAGCAGTACTTC
NA,TRBV9,TRBJ2-5,NA,CASSAGVRGGQETQYF,TGTGCCAGCAGCGCCGGGGTAAGGGGCGGGCAAGAGACCCAGTACTTC
once,TRBV6-5,TRBJ2-1,TRBD2,CASRQGLAGGNEQFF,TGTGCCAGCAGACAGGGGCTAGCGGGAGGCAATGAGCAGTTCTTC
NA,TRBV7-3,TRBJ2-5,NA,CASSLGALETQYF,TGTGCCAGCAGCTTAGGTGCCTTAGAGACCCAGTACTTC
NA,TRBV30,TRBJ2-5,NA,CAWAMDISFTPYF,TGTGCCTGGGCCATGGACATATCCTTCACTCCGTACTTC
NA,TRBV6-5,TRBJ2-5,NA,CASSYYYGQSQPAQYF,TGTGCCAGCAGTTACTATTATGGCCAGTCGCAACCGGCCCAGTACTTC
NA,TRBV2,TRBJ2-7,NA,CAAAQGPIYEQYF,TGTGCCGCCGCACAGGGTCCCATCTACGAGCAGTACTTC
once,TRBV7-2,TRBJ2-1,NA,CASSLAGQGYNEQFF,TGTGCCAGCAGCTTAGCAGGCCAGGGGTACAATGAGCAGTTCTTC
NA,TRBV5-1,TRBJ2-5,TRBD2,CASSLFGAGSQETQYF,TGCGCCAGCAGCTTATTTGGAGCGGGGAGCCAAGAGACCCAGTACTTC
NA,TRBV18,TRBJ2-1,NA,CASSPQILSSGDEQFF,TGTGCCAGCTCACCACAGATCTTATCCAGCGGCGATGAGCAGTTCTTC
NA,TRBV11-2,TRBJ1-2,NA,CASSLFTELDGYTF,TGTGCCAGCAGCTTATTTACAGAGTTGGATGGCTACACCTTC
NA,TRBV5-4,TRBJ1-2,NA,CASTLGGGGNYGYTF,TGTGCCAGCACCCTTGGGGGAGGAGGTAACTATGGCTACACCTTC
NA,TRBV18,TRBJ2-7,NA,CASSPSREFYEQYF,TGTGCCAGCTCACCATCTAGAGAGTTCTACGAGCAGTACTTC
NA,TRBV7-2,TRBJ2-3,TRBD2,CASSHGTSGPYGTDTQYF,TGTGCCAGCAGCCACGGGACTAGCGGGCCCTATGGCACAGATACGCAGTATTTT
NA,TRBV6-6,TRBJ2-7,NA,CASSYAGDYEQYF,TGTGCCAGCAGTTACGCAGGGGACTACGAGCAGTACTTC
NA,TRBV7-8,TRBJ2-3,TRBD1,CASSPRQGPDTQYF,TGTGCCAGCAGCCCGCGACAGGGGCCAGATACGCAGTATTTT
NA,TRBV30,TRBJ1-2,NA,CAWSGGGYTF,TGTGCCTGGAGTGGTGGTGGGTACACCTTC
NA,TRBV28,TRBJ2-1,TRBD2,CASSPSGLADNNEQFF,TGTGCCAGCAGTCCCTCGGGACTAGCTGATAACAATGAGCAGTTCTTC
NA,TRBV7-3,TRBJ2-3,TRBD1,CASSAQGSTDTQYF,TGTGCCAGCAGCGCACAGGGGAGCACAGATACGCAGTATTTT
NA,TRBV11-2,TRBJ2-5,TRBD2,CASSASLAGAETQYF,TGTGCCAGCAGCGCGTCCCTAGCGGGAGCAGAGACCCAGTACTTC
NA,TRBV2,TRBJ2-2,NA,CASRGTVNTGELFF,TGTGCCAGCAGGGGGACGGTTAACACCGGGGAGCTGTTTTTT
NA,TRBV11-2,TRBJ1-1,NA,CASSPGAKPNTEAFF,TGTGCCAGCAGCCCTGGGGCAAAACCGAACACTGAAGCTTTCTTT
NA,TRBV27,TRBJ2-7,NA,CASSGFGYEQYF,TGTGCCAGCAGTGGGTTCGGCTACGAGCAGTACTTC
NA,TRBV29-1,TRBJ1-4,NA,CSVLMDGEKLFF,TGCAGCGTTCTAATGGACGGAGAAAAACTGTTTTTT
NA,TRBV5-1,TRBJ2-1,NA,CASSSGVSYNEQFF,TGCGCCAGCAGCTCGGGGGTCTCCTACAATGAGCAGTTCTTC
NA,TRBV11-3,TRBJ2-5,TRBD1,CASSPGTAQETQYF,TGTGCCAGCAGCCCTGGGACAGCCCAAGAGACCCAGTACTTC
NA,TRBV6-5,TRBJ1-6,NA,CASSRPPRPLHF,TGTGCCAGCAGTAGACCCCCCCGGCCCCTCCACTTT
NA,TRBV10-3,TRBJ2-7,NA,CAISEGGAPYEQYF,TGTGCCATCAGTGAGGGGGGTGCGCCTTACGAGCAGTACTTC
NA,TRBV19,TRBJ2-3,NA,CASKVEGTDTQYF,TGTGCCAGTAAGGTGGAGGGAACAGATACGCAGTATTTT
once,TRBV5-1,TRBJ2-2,TRBD1,CASSLINPKQGQKLFF,TGCGCCAGCAGCTTGATCAATCCGAAACAGGGACAGAAGCTGTTTTTT
NA,TRBV19,TRBJ2-2,NA,CASSIVGLPNTGELFF,TGTGCCAGTAGTATAGTGGGGCTTCCGAACACCGGGGAGCTGTTTTTT
NA,TRBV12-5,TRBJ1-1,NA,CASGLGDTTEAFF,TGTGCTAGTGGTTTGGGGGATACCACTGAAGCTTTCTTT
NA,TRBV5-1,TRBJ2-2,NA,CASSLVPPNTGELFF,TGCGCCAGCAGCTTGGTACCTCCGAACACCGGGGAGCTGTTTTTT
NA,TRBV30,TRBJ1-5,NA,CAWSSGLDQPQHF,TGTGCCTGGAGTTCGGGGCTCGATCAGCCCCAGCATTTT
NA,TRBV18,TRBJ2-1,TRBD2,CASSPPGLAGNREFF,TGTGCCAGCTCACCGCCTGGACTAGCGGGAAATAGGGAGTTCTTC
few,TRBV2,TRBJ2-7,TRBD1,CASQTGVYEQYF,TGTGCCTCCCAGACAGGGGTCTACGAGCAGTACTTC
NA,TRBV27,TRBJ2-2,TRBD2,CASSLFTSGRFTGELFF,TGTGCCAGCAGTTTATTTACTAGCGGGAGGTTCACCGGGGAGCTGTTTTTT
NA,TRBV28,TRBJ2-7,TRBD2,CASSLRSGGYEQYF,TGTGCCAGCAGTTTACGTAGCGGGGGCTACGAGCAGTACTTC
NA,TRBV19,TRBJ1-4,TRBD1,CASSIVTGGAGEKLFF,TGTGCCAGTAGTATTGTGACAGGGGGCGCGGGAGAAAAACTGTTTTTT
NA,TRBV10-1,TRBJ1-4,NA,CASTLDEKLFF,TGCGCCAGCACCTTGGATGAAAAACTGTTTTTT